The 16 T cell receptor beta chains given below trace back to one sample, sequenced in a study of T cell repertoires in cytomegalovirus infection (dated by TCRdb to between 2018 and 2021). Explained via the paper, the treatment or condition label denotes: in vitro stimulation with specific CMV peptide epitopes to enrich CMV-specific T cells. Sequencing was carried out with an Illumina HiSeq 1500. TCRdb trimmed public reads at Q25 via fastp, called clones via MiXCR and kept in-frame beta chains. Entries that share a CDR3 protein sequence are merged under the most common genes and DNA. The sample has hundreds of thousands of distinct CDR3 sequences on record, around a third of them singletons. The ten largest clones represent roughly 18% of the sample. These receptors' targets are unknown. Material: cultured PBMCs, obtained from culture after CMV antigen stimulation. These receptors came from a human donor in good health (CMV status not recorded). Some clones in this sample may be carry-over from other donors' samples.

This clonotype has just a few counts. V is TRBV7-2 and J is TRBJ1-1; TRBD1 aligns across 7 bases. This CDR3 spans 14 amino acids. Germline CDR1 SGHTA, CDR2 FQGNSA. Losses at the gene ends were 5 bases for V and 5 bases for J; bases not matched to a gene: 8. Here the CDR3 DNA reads TGTGCCAGCAGCCGTACAGGGGATCTGACTGAAGCTTTCTTT. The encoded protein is CASSRTGDLTEAFF.

The CDR3: CASTSGQLYEQYF. CDR3 DNA sequence: TGTGCCAGCACTTCGGGACAACTCTACGAGCAGTACTTC. The rearrangement joins TRBV6-6 to TRBJ2-7; D is perhaps TRBD1 (6 bases). Germline CDR1 MNHNY, CDR2 SVGAGI (reference sequence). Trimming cost V 7 bases and J 3 bases, with 13 bases left between them. This CDR3 spans 13 amino acids.

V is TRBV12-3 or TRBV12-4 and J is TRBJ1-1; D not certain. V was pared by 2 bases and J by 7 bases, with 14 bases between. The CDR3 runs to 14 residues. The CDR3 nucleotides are TGTGCCAGCAGTTTAATCGGGCTCGGGAATGAAGCTTTCTTT. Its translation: CASSLIGLGNEAFF.

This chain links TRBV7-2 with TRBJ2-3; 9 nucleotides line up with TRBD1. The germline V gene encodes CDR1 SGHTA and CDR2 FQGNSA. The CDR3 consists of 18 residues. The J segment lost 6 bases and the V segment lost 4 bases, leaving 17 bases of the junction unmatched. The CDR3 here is CASSSRRAGTGRMDTQYF. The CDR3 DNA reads TGTGCCAGCAGCTCACGCCGAGCCGGGACAGGGCGTATGGATACGCAGTATTTT.

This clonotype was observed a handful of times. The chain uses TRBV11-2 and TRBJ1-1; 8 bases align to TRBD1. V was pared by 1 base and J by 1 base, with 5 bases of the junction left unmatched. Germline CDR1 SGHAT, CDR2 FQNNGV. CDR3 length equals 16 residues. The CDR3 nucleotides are TGTGCCAGCAGCTTAGGTACCGGGACAGGGAACACTGAAGCTTTCTTT. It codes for CASSLGTGTGNTEAFF.

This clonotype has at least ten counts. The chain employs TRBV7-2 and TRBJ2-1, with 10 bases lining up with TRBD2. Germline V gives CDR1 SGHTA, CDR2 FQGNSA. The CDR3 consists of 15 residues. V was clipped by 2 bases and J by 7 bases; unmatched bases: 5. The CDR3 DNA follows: TGTGCCAGCAGCTTAAGCGGGAGGGCCAGGAATGAGCAGTTCTTC. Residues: CASSLSGRARNEQFF. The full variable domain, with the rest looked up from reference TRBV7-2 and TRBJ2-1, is GAGVSQSPSNKVTEKGKDVELRCDPISGHTALYWYRQSLGQGLEFLIYFQGNSAPDKSGLPSDRFSAERTGGSVSTLTIQRTQQEDSAVYLCASSLSGRARNEQFFGPGTRLTVL.

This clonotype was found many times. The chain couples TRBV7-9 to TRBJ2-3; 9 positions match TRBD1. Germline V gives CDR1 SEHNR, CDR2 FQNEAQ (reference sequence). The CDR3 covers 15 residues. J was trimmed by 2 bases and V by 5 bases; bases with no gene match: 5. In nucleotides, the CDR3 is TGTGCCAGCAGCCCGGACAGGGGACACACAGATACGCAGTATTTT. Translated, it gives CASSPDRGHTDTQYF.

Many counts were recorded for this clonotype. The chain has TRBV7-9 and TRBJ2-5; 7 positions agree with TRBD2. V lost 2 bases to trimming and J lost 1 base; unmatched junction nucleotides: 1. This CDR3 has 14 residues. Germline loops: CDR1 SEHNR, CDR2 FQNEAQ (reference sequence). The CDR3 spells CASSLTGGQETQYF. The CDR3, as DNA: TGTGCCAGCAGCTTAACGGGGGGCCAAGAGACCCAGTACTTC.

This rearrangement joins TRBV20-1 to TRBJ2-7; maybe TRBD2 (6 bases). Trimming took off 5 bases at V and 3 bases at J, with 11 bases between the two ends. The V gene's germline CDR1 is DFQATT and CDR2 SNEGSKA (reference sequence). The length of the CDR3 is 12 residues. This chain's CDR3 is CSARPGGYEQYF. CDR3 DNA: TGCAGTGCTCGACCCGGGGGCTACGAGCAGTACTTC.

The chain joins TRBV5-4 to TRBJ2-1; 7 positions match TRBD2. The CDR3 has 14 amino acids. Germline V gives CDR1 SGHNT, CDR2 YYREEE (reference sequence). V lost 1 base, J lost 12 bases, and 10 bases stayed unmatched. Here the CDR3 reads CASSLTSAPWRQFF. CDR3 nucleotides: TGTGCCAGCAGCTTGACTAGCGCGCCTTGGAGGCAGTTCTTC.

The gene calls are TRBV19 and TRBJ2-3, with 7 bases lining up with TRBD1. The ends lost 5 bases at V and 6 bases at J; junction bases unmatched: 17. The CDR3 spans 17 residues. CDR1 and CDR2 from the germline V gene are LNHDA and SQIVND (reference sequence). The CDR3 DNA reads TGTGCCAGTAGTGGGTATAACCGGGACAGTTCAGGGGATACGCAGTATTTT. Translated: CASSGYNRDSSGDTQYF.

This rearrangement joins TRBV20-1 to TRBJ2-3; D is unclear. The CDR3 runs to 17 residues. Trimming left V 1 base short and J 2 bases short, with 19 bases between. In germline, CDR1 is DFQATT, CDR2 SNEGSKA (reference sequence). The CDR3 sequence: CSARAPLAEEFTDTQYF. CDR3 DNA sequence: TGCAGTGCTAGAGCTCCACTCGCGGAAGAATTCACAGATACGCAGTATTTT.

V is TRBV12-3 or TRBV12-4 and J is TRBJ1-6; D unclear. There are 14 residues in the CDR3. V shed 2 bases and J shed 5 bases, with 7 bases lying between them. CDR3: CASSLSQNNSPLHF. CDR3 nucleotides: TGTGCCAGCAGTTTATCCCAAAATAATTCACCCCTCCACTTT.

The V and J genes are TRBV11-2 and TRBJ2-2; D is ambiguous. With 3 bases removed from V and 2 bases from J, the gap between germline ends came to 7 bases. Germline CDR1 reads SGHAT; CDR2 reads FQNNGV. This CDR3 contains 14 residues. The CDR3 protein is CASSFRANTGELFF. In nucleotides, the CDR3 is TGTGCCAGCAGCTTCCGGGCCAACACCGGGGAGCTGTTTTTT.

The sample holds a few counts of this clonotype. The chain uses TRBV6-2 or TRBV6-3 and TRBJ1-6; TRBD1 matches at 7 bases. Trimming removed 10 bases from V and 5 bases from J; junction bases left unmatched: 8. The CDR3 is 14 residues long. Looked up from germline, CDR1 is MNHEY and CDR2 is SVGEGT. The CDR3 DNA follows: TGTGCCACCAGCCGGGACAGAGATAATTCACCCCTCCACTTT. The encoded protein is CATSRDRDNSPLHF.

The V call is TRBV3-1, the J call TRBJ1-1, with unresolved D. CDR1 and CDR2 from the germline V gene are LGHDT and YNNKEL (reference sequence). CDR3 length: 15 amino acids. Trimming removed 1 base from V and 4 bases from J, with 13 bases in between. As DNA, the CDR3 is TGTGCCAGCAGCCAAGCACCCGGCACGGGCACTGAAGCTTTCTTT. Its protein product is CASSQAPGTGTEAFF.